What follows are 2 T cell receptor beta chains derived from one specimen sequenced in a study of circulating CD8 cells and anti-PD-1 response in melanoma. Using around 14 ng of total RNA, TCR libraries were made with the QIAseq Immune Repertoire TCR panel. TCRdb used MiXCR to reprocess the reads, holding one entry per CDR3 protein. The sample lists under 1,500 distinct CDR3 sequences; about 6.3% were seen once. Sorting of live CD3+CD8+TCRalphabeta+ cells by PD-1 and/or TIGIT gave four subsets. The input for sequencing was CD8+ T cells from PBMCs, taken at baseline or after one month of anti-PD-1 therapy (not recorded which). The receptors here all came from a human donor with melanoma.

This clonotype is medium-sized by share. The chain is built from TRBV7-2 and TRBJ2-7, with 10 bases matching TRBD2. This CDR3 is built from 15 residues. V shed 2 bases and J 3 bases; nucleotides not matched to a gene: 4. The germline CDR1 and CDR2 sequences are SGHTA and FQGNSA. CDR3 coding DNA: TGTGCCAGCAGCTTAATAGCGGGAGGCAGCTACGAGCAGTACTTC. This sequence encodes CASSLIAGGSYEQYF. The entire variable domain, with the rest obtained from reference TRBV7-2 and TRBJ2-7, is as follows: GAGVSQSPSNKVTEKGKDVELRCDPISGHTALYWYRQSLGQGLEFLIYFQGNSAPDKSGLPSDRFSAERTGGSVSTLTIQRTQQEDSAVYLCASSLIAGGSYEQYFGPGTRLTVT.

This clonotype is medium-sized (0.01 to 0.1%). This chain uses TRBV7-8 with TRBJ1-1, with unresolved D. The germline CDR1 and CDR2 sequences are SGHVS and FQNEAQ. This CDR3 has 13 residues. V lost 1 base and J 1 base, leaving 4 bases between the germline ends. CDR3 amino acids: CASSLESNTEAFF. CDR3 coding DNA: TGTGCCAGCAGCTTAGAGTCGAACACTGAAGCTTTCTTT.